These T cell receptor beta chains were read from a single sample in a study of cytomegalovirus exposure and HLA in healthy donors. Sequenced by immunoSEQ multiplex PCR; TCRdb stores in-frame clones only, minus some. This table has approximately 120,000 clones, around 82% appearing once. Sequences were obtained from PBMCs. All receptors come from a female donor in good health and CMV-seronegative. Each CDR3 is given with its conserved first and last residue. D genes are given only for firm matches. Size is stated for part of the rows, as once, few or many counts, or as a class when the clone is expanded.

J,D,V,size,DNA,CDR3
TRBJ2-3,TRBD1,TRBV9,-,TGTGCCAGCAGCGTACTCCACCGGGACAGTCCCACAGATACGCAGTATTTT,CASSVLHRDSPTDTQYF
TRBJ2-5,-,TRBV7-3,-,TGTGCCAGCAGCTTGGGCATCCAGGAGACCCAGTACTTC,CASSLGIQETQYF
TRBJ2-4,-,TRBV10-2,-,TGCGCCAGCAGTGGGGCGACCAAAAACATTCAGTACTTC,CASSGATKNIQYF
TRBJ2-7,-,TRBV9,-,TGTGCCAGCAGCGGGACAGACAAAGGTCGGTACGAGCAGTACTTC,CASSGTDKGRYEQYF
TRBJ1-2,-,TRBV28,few,TGTGCCAGCAGTCGTGGCGGCTACACCTTC,CASSRGGYTF
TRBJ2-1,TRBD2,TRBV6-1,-,TGTGCCAGCAGTGCCAACAGCGGGGGGGCCTGGGAGCAGTTCTTC,CASSANSGGAWEQFF
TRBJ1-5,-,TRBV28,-,TGTGCCAGCAGGGGGGCTTATCAGCCCCAGCATTTT,CASRGAYQPQHF
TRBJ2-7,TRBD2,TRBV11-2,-,TGTGCCAGCAGCTTATCGGGAGGACCGGGTGAGCAGTACTTC,CASSLSGGPGEQYF
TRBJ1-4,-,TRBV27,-,TGTGCCAGCAGTTTCGCACAGCTATCCGAAAAACTGTTTTTT,CASSFAQLSEKLFF
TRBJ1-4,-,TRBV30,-,TGTGCCTGGAGTGGGGTAAGCGGTGAAAAACTGTTTTTT,CAWSGVSGEKLFF
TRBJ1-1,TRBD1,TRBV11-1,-,TGTGCCAGCAGCTTACCTACAGGGGGCTTCAACACTGAAGCTTTCTTT,CASSLPTGGFNTEAFF
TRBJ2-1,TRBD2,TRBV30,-,TGTGCCTGGAGTCCCTTGAGGACTAGCGGGGGGTACAATGAGCAGTTCTTC,CAWSPLRTSGGYNEQFF
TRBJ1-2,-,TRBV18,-,TGTGCCAGCTCACCGGCCTCCAGGACAGCCGTTCACTATGGCTACACCTTC,CASSPASRTAVHYGYTF
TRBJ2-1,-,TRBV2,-,TGTGCCAGCAGTGAGGGTCTCGCGACTAGTGGGAGCAATGAGCAGTTCTTC,CASSEGLATSGSNEQFF
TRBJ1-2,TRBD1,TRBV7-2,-,TGTGCCAGCAGTTTATGGGACAGGGGGTCTGGCTACACCTTC,CASSLWDRGSGYTF
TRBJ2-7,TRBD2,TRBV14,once,TGTGCCAGCAGCCCGGGACTAGCGGCGGTCTACGAGCAGTACTTC,CASSPGLAAVYEQYF